This T cell receptor (beta chain) was recovered during a study of response to subunit inactivated influenza vaccine. This CDR3 contains 17 residues. V shed 5 bases, J shed 4 bases, and the junction held 12 bases outside the gene matches. CDR1 and CDR2 from the germline V gene are SEHNR and FQNEAQ (reference sequence). Study-level points and caveats: Each seasonal influenza vaccination recruits few new T cells, the authors suggested.

TCRdb analysed the RT-PCR reads with MiXCR anew, one entry per CDR3 protein. The sample has more than 700,000 distinct CDR3 sequences; 21% are singletons. This clonotype has only a few counts. Its specificity is unknown. The TCR comes from a man aged 45-65 years who received an inactivated influenza vaccine. The chain recombines TRBV7-9 with TRBJ2-3, with 10 bases identical to TRBD1. Source: PBMCs from blood, taken more than 4 days after vaccination. CDR3 sequence (DNA): TGTGCCAGCAGCACAAGACAGGGGGCGGCAATCTCAGATACGCAGTATTTT. Protein product: CASSTRQGAAISDTQYF.